This is a list of T cell receptor beta chains from one sample in a study of blood T cell repertoires in COVID-19. Profiled with immunoSEQ multiplex PCR; TCRdb holds only in-frame clones, not every one. The table shows about 110,000 clones, with less than 90% occurring only once. Sequencing input: peripheral blood. The receptors shown here come from a human donor in a cohort sampled during active COVID-19. The conserved cysteine and the conserved F or W are not part of the CDR3 here. The order of the fields is V gene, J gene, CDR3 length, clone size, CDR3 protein. Clone size is given for some rows only: seen once, a few or many times, or a class if the clone is expanded.

>TRBV2|TRBJ1-3|12|-
ASNDRSSGNTIY
>TRBV13|TRBJ1-5|13|-
ASSLAGSSVQPQH
>TRBV19|TRBJ1-2|10|-
ASSNQGFGYT
>TRBV6-5|TRBJ1-1|12|-
ASKNRGRYTEAF
>TRBV9|TRBJ1-2|13|-
ASSALDRGVYGYT
>TRBV11-2|TRBJ1-4|12|once
ASSSQGAGEKLF
>TRBV2|TRBJ2-5|11|-
ASKQGSQETQY
>TRBV6-5|TRBJ2-1|13|once
ASSPGLAGVGEQF
>TRBV28|TRBJ2-1|13|-
ASSPFGTPYNEQF
>TRBV28|TRBJ1-1|13|-
ASSAPGQGFAEAF
>TRBV7-2|TRBJ2-3|15|once
ASSLALAGGTTDTQY